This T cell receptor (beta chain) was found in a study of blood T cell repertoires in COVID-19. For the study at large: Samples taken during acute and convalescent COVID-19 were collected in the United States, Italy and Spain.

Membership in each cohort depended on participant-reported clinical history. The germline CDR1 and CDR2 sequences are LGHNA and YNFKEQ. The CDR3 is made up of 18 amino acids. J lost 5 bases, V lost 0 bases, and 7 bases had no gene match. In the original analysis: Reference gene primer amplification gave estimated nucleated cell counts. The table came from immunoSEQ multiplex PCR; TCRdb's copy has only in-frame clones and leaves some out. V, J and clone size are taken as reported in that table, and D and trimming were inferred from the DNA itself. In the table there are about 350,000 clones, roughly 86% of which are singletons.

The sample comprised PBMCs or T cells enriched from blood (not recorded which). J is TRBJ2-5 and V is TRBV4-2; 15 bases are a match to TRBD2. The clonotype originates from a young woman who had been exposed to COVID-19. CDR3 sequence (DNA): TGTGCCAGCAGCCAAGACAGGACTAGCGGGAGGGCCGGGGAGACCCAGTACTTC. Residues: CASSQDRTSGRAGETQYF.